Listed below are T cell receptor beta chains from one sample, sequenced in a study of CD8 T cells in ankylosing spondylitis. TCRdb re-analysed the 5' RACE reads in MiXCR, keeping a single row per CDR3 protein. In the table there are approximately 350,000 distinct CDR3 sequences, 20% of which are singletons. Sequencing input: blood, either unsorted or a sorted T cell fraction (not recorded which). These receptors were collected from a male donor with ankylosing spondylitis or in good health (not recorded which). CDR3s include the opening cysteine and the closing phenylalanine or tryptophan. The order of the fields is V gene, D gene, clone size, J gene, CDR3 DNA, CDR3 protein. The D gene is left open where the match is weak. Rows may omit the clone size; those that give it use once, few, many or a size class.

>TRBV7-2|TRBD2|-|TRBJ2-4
TGTGCCAGCAGCCCGGGACTAGGGTTAGACAAAAACATTCAGTACTTC
CASSPGLGLDKNIQYF
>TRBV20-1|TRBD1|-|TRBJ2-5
TGCAGTGCCCTGCGGGACAGGGTGGATGAGACCCAGTACTTC
CSALRDRVDETQYF
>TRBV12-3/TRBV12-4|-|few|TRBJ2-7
TGTGCCAGCAGTCCCCACACACTTTCCGACGAGCAGTACTTC
CASSPHTLSDEQYF
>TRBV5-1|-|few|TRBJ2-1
TGCGCCAGCAGACCGGACGGAACCTACAATGAGCAGTTCTTC
CASRPDGTYNEQFF
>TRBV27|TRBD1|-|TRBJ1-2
TGTGCCAGCGGACAGGGGGGGCACTACACCTTC
CASGQGGHYTF
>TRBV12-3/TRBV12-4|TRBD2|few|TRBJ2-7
TGTGCCAGCAGTTTCGGTACGGGGGGTACCTCCTACGAGCAGTACTTC
CASSFGTGGTSYEQYF
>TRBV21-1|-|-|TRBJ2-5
TGTGCCAGCAACCCCCCCCTCCACGGAGAGACCCAGTACTTC
CASNPPLHGETQYF
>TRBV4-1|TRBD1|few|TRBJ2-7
TGCGTCAGCAGCCAAGGACAGGAAACCTACGAGCAGTACTTC
CVSSQGQETYEQYF
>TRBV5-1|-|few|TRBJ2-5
TGCGCCAGCAGCCCCCTAGGGGGGCGCGGGGAGACCCAGTACTTC
CASSPLGGRGETQYF
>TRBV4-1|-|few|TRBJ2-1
TGCGCCTGCTCCGAGGGGGGGTACAATGAGCAGTTCTTC
CACSEGGYNEQFF
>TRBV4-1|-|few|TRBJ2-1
TGCGCCAGCAGGTCTGCGGGGACCAATGAGCAGTTCTTC
CASRSAGTNEQFF
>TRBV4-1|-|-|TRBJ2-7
TGCGCCAGCAGCCAACAGGGGGGCAACCCCTACGAGCAGTACTTC
CASSQQGGNPYEQYF
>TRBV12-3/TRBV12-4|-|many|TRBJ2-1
TGTGCCAGCAGTTTAGCGAAACGGGAGCAGTTCTTC
CASSLAKREQFF
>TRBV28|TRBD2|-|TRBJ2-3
TGTGCCAGCAGTTGGGACGGGGGGTCTAGCACAGATACGCAGTATTTT
CASSWDGGSSTDTQYF
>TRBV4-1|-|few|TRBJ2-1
TGCGCCAGCAGCCAAGAATCCGGATACAATGAGCAGTTCTTC
CASSQESGYNEQFF
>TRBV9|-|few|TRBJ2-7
TGTGCCAATCCGGGACGGAGGTTTTTCTACGAGCAGTACTTC
CANPGRRFFYEQYF
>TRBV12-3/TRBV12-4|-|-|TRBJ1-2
TGTGCCAGCAGTTCGGGGCCCCCTGGCTACACCTTC
CASSSGPPGYTF
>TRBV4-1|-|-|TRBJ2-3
TGCGCCAGCAGCCCCGTCCCTACGGGAGATACGCAGTATTTT
CASSPVPTGDTQYF
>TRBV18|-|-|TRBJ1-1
TGTGCCAGCTCACCGGCCGACAGGGAAGCTTTCTTT
CASSPADREAFF
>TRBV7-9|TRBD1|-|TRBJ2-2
TGTGCCAGCAGCTTAGAGGGGACAGGGATCACCGGGGAGCTGTTTTTT
CASSLEGTGITGELFF
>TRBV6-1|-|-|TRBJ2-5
TGTGCCAGCACTCAAGAGCATACTGGAGGGACCCAGTACTTC
CASTQEHTGGTQYF
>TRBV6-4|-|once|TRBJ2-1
TGTGCCAGCGCCCAGGGGCGGGGGACGACCAATGAGCAGTTCTTC
CASAQGRGTTNEQFF
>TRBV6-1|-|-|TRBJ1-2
TGTGCCAGCAGTGAAGATCCAGGCCTTAACTATGGCTACACCTTC
CASSEDPGLNYGYTF
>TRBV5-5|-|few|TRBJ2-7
TGTGCCAGCAGCTTGGGCCTAGAGGATTCCTACGAGCAGTACTTC
CASSLGLEDSYEQYF
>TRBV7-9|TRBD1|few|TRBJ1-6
TGTGCCAGCAGCTCGGGGACAGGGAGCTTTGGTAATTCACCCCTCCACTTT
CASSSGTGSFGNSPLHF
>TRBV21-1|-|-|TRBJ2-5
TGTGCCAGCAGCACCCGGAGGGACAGGCCCCAAGAGACCCAGTACTTC
CASSTRRDRPQETQYF
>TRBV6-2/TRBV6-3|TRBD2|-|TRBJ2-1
TGTGCCAGCAGCCCCGGGACTAGCGGGGGGGCGGCCCAGTTCTTC
CASSPGTSGGAAQFF
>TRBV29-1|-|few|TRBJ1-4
TGCAGCGTTGAAGCACTGGTAGGGACGGTGTTTTTT
CSVEALVGTVFF
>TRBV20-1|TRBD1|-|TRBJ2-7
TGCAGTGCTACTGGGACAGGGGCCCCCTACGAGCAGTACTTC
CSATGTGAPYEQYF
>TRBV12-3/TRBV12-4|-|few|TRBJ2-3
TGTGCCAGCCGGGGTGTCGGGGATACGCAGTATTTT
CASRGVGDTQYF
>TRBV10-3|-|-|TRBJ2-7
TGTGCCATCAGTGACGGGACACGGACCTACGAGCAGTACTTC
CAISDGTRTYEQYF
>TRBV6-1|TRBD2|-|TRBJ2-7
TGTGCCAGCAGTATCCGGTTGACTAGCATCGACGAGCAGTACTTC
CASSIRLTSIDEQYF
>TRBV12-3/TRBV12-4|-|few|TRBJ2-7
TGTGCCAGCACCAATCGTCGCTACGAGCAGTACTTC
CASTNRRYEQYF
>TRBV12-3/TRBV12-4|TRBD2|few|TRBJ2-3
TGTGCCAGCAGTTGGACTAGCGGAACCACAGATACGCAGTATTTT
CASSWTSGTTDTQYF
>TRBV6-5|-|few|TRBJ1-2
TGTGCCAGCGCACCGGCTAACTATGGCTACACCTTC
CASAPANYGYTF
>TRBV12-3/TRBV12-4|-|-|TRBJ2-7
TGTGCCAGCAGCCCCATGGGGCAGGGAAGCTCCTACGAGCAGTACTTC
CASSPMGQGSSYEQYF
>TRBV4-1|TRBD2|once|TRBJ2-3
TGCGCCAGCAGCCAGTGGGCGGGGGGCACAGATACGCAGTATTTT
CASSQWAGGTDTQYF
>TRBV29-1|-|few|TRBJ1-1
TGCAGCGTCGGGACGTACCCATTTGAAGCTTTCTTT
CSVGTYPFEAFF
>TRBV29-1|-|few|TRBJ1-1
TGCAGCGTTGAAACCATGAACACTGAAGCTTTCTTT
CSVETMNTEAFF
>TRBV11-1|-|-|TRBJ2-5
TGTGCCAGCAGCTCGTATAGTGGTGGGTTCCAAGAGACCCAGTACTTC
CASSSYSGGFQETQYF
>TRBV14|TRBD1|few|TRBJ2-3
TGTGCCAGCAGCCTGCCGGGACAGGGCATTACCGATACGCAGTATTTT
CASSLPGQGITDTQYF
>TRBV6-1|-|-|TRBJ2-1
TGTGCCAGCAGTCGGGCAGTGGACTCCTACAATGAGCAGTTCTTC
CASSRAVDSYNEQFF
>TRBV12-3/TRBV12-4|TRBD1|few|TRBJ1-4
TGTGCCAGCAGTTTAACACAGGGGGCAGGGGAAAAACTGTTTTTT
CASSLTQGAGEKLFF
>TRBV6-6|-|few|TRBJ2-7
TGTGCCAGCAGTTACATCCACGGGGAGCAGTACTTC
CASSYIHGEQYF
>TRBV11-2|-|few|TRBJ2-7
TGTGCCAGCAGCTTAGATGCCAGGATAACCTACGAGCAGTACTTC
CASSLDARITYEQYF
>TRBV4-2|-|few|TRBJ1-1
TGTGCCAGCAGCCAAGAAGCCCTGGGGGCAGGGAACACTGAAGCTTTCTTT
CASSQEALGAGNTEAFF
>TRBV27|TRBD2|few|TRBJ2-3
TGTGCCAGCAGTTCCCGGCTAGCGGTAGCCACAGATACGCAGTATTTT
CASSSRLAVATDTQYF